This T cell receptor (beta chain) was recorded in a study of T cell responses to AZD1222 COVID-19 vaccine. Study results and caveats: Reportedly, close to half of spike-specific TCRs are directed against unmutated variant regions. With two AZD1222 doses given, Spike-specific TCR breadth and depth both rose. Baseline antibody screening turned up just a handful of seropositive AZD1222 recipients. CD4 TCRs linked to vaccination spanned spike, dominating at 160-218 and 743-854.

This CDR3 region has 15 residues. Germline V CDR1 and CDR2: WNHNN, SYGVQD (reference sequence). Trimming shortened V by 3 bases and J by 1 base, and 13 bases separated the two germline ends. The protocol was immunoSEQ multiplex PCR, while the TCRdb copy is restricted to in-frame clones and leaves out a portion. The table includes 110,000 to 150,000 clones, 92% detected once. Turning to this clone: What it recognizes is unknown.

The V call is TRBV10-1, the J call TRBJ2-7; D is unresolved. Sequenced material: peripheral blood, taken on day 0 of AZD1222 vaccination. This clonotype originated in an adult in good health. CDR3: CASSDLLEGSYEQYF. The CDR3 DNA reads TGCGCCAGCAGTGACTTGCTGGAAGGGTCCTACGAGCAGTACTTC.